The 24 T cell receptor beta chains given below trace back to one sample, sequenced in a study of T cells in Graves' hyperthyroidism and ophthalmopathy. Amplified regions were TCR beta CDR3 sequences from RNA transcripts. In the first-round RT-PCR of the TCR CDR3, the HTBI primer set was used. TCRdb reanalysed the multiplex PCR reads using MiXCR and keeps one entry per CDR3 protein. This table has roughly 400,000 distinct CDR3 sequences, roughly 25% appearing once. What was sequenced was blood. The receptor source for this set is a man aged 45 to 65 with Graves' hyperthyroidism.

The chain combines TRBV9 with TRBJ1-1, with TRBD1 matching over 9 bases. J was trimmed by 3 bases and V by 1 base; bases with no gene match: 7. The length of the CDR3 is 16 residues. In germline, CDR1 is SGDLS, CDR2 YYNGEE. CDR3 DNA: TGTGCCAGCAGCGTACTCACAGGGGGCGCCGACACTGAAGCTTTCTTT. Encoded protein: CASSVLTGGADTEAFF.

This clonotype was detected many times. The V gene is TRBV20-1, the J gene TRBJ1-1, with no clear D. This CDR3 has 13 residues. Deletions cut 4 bases from V and 3 bases from J, with 12 bases between. In germline, CDR1 is DFQATT, CDR2 SNEGSKA (reference sequence). CDR3 in amino acids: CSAKEQAYTEAFF. CDR3 nucleotide sequence: TGCAGTGCTAAGGAGCAGGCGTACACTGAAGCTTTCTTT.

This clonotype was counted ten times or more. The chain joins TRBV5-1 to TRBJ1-1; D is unclear. CDR1 is SGHRS, CDR2 YFSETQ, per germline. The CDR3 totals 14 residues. V was shortened by 0 bases and J by 3 bases, with 9 bases between the two germline ends. CDR3 coding DNA: TGCGCCAGCAGCTTGGACGGAGGAGACACTGAAGCTTTCTTT. Protein product: CASSLDGGDTEAFF. The entire variable domain, with the rest obtained from reference TRBV5-1 and TRBJ1-1, is as follows: KAGVTQTPRYLIKTRGQQVTLSCSPISGHRSVSWYQQTPGQGLQFLFEYFSETQRNKGNFPGRFSGRQFSNSRSEMNVSTLELGDSALYLCASSLDGGDTEAFFGQGTRLTVV.

There are many counts of this clonotype. The chain is built from TRBV6-1 and TRBJ1-5, with 11 bases fitting TRBD1. The CDR3 sequence is 16 residues long. V dropped 7 bases and J dropped 5; count of bases not matched to a gene: 10. In germline, CDR1 is MNHNS, CDR2 SASEGT. The CDR3 protein is CASTTRWDRGYQPQHF. The CDR3 coding sequence is TGTGCCAGCACCACCAGGTGGGACAGGGGGTATCAGCCCCAGCATTTT.

The chain couples TRBV29-1 to TRBJ1-2, with D perhaps matching TRBD1 (5 bases). V lost 6 bases, J lost 7 bases, and 12 bases lay in between. This CDR3 spans 11 amino acids. Germline V lookup: CDR1 SQVTM, CDR2 ANQGSEA. In DNA, the CDR3 is TGCAGCGTCGCTAGGGGAAGTGGCTACACCTTC. It translates to CSVARGSGYTF.

This clonotype was recorded many times. The CDR3 spells CASSESVVGGYEQYF. CDR3 sequence (DNA): TGTGCCAGCAGTGAATCGGTAGTTGGAGGGTACGAGCAGTACTTC. The rearrangement joins TRBV2 to TRBJ2-7; the D gene is possibly TRBD2 (6 bases). The germline CDR1 and CDR2 sequences are SNHLY and FYNNEI. The length of the CDR3 is 15 residues. Trimming pared 2 bases from V and 4 bases from J, leaving 15 bases between.

There are many counts of this clonotype. The CDR3 DNA follows: TGTGCCAGCAGCTTCGGGACAGGGGATGAGCAGTTCTTC. Protein: CASSFGTGDEQFF. This sequence joins TRBV7-3 and TRBJ2-1; TRBD1 agrees at 10 bases. CDR1 and CDR2 (germline): SGHTA, FQGTGA. The CDR3 is 13 residues long. The J segment lost 8 bases and the V segment lost 3 bases, leaving 1 base of the junction unmatched.

This clonotype was picked up a small number of times. The V and J genes are TRBV7-9 and TRBJ2-5; D is uncertain. The CDR3 extends over 14 amino acids. Trimming pared 3 bases from V and 0 bases from J, leaving 8 bases between. Germline lookup yields CDR1 SEHNR and CDR2 FQNEAQ (reference sequence). This CDR3 reads CASSFQDDQETQYF. CDR3 DNA sequence: TGTGCCAGCAGCTTTCAGGACGACCAAGAGACCCAGTACTTC.

J is TRBJ1-1 and V is TRBV11-3; a weak D match, TRBD1 (5 bases). Trimming pared 5 bases from V and 7 bases from J, leaving 11 bases between. CDR1 SGHNT and CDR2 YENEEA come from the germline V gene. The CDR3 extends over 12 amino acids. CDR3 sequence: CASSLGTNEAFF. The DNA of the CDR3 is TGTGCCAGCAGCCTAGGGACCAATGAAGCTTTCTTT.

This chain connects TRBV29-1 to TRBJ2-5; a weak D match, TRBD2 (5 bases). Trimming removed 8 bases at V and 5 bases at J, with 15 bases between. CDR3 size: 12 residues. CDR1 and CDR2 (germline): SQVTM, ANQGSEA. CDR3 bases: TGCAGCCTTAGGGCGGGTGGGGAGACCCAGTACTTC. It codes for CSLRAGGETQYF. Full variable domain (rest looked up from reference TRBV29-1 and TRBJ2-5): SAVISQKPSRDICQRGTSLTIQCQVDSQVTMMFWYRQQPGQSLTLIATANQGSEATYESGFVIDKFPISRPNLTFSTLTVSNMSPEDSSIYLCSLRAGGETQYFGPGTRLLVL.

This clonotype is a singleton in its sample. A clone one base away is much larger, so this may be a read error. The rearrangement uses TRBV6-2 or TRBV6-3 and TRBJ2-7, with D maybe TRBD2 (6 bases). Between the trimmed V and J ends, which lost 5 bases and 7 bases, there was a span of 21 bases. The V gene's germline CDR1 is MNHEY and CDR2 SVGEGT. The CDR3 loop spans 15 amino acids. The CDR3 DNA follows: TGTGCCAGCAGTCCGCGACTATCGGGAGTGGAAGAGCAGTACTTC. It encodes CASSPRLSGVEEQYF.

The chain links TRBV7-9 to TRBJ1-1; 9 nucleotides align to TRBD1. Germline CDR1 SEHNR, CDR2 FQNEAQ (reference sequence). V trimming: 5 bases; J trimming: 2 bases; junction bases outside the gene matches: 6. This CDR3 region has 15 residues. The CDR3 spells CASSPGTGLNTEAFF. The CDR3, as DNA: TGTGCCAGCAGCCCCGGGACAGGGCTAAACACTGAAGCTTTCTTT. Drawing the rest from reference TRBV7-9 and TRBJ1-1, the complete variable domain is DTGVSQNPRHKITKRGQNVTFRCDPISEHNRLYWYRQTLGQGPEFLTYFQNEAQLEKSRLLSDRFSAERPKGSFSTLEIQRTEQGDSAMYLCASSPGTGLNTEAFFGQGTRLTVV.

This clonotype was found many times. The rearrangement links TRBV12-3 or TRBV12-4 to TRBJ1-1; possible D gene TRBD1, 6 bases. This CDR3 has 13 residues. V was pared by 4 bases and J by 4 bases, with 10 bases between. The CDR3 here is CASSSQGSTEAFF. The CDR3 nucleotides read TGTGCCAGCAGTTCTCAGGGGAGCACTGAAGCTTTCTTT.

This clonotype occurred many times. The chain recombines TRBV6-1 with TRBJ2-7; D unresolved. CDR3 size: 14 residues. Trimming cost V 0 bases and J 2 bases, with 8 bases left between them. Germline CDR1 reads MNHNS; CDR2 reads SASEGT. The CDR3 loop reads CASSEAHNTYEQYF. The CDR3 region has the DNA TGTGCCAGCAGTGAAGCCCACAACACCTACGAGCAGTACTTC.

The chain combines TRBV2 with TRBJ1-4; D possibly corresponds to TRBD1 (6 bases). V lost 6 bases to trimming and J lost 8 bases, with 13 bases between them. The germline gives CDR1 SNHLY, CDR2 FYNNEI. This CDR3 contains 13 residues. The CDR3 sequence: CASRPTGREKLFF. The CDR3 DNA sequence: TGTGCCAGCAGGCCCACAGGGAGAGAAAAACTGTTTTTT.

This clonotype was picked up many times. The V and J genes are TRBV2 and TRBJ1-1, with a weak D call TRBD1 (6 bases). Trimming removed 8 bases at V and 1 base at J, with 14 bases between. The CDR3 spans 14 residues. Germline-derived CDR1 and CDR2 are SNHLY and FYNNEI. Here the CDR3 DNA reads TGTGCCAGCGAAAACCAGGGGCCGAACACTGAAGCTTTCTTT. Protein: CASENQGPNTEAFF.

In its sample, this clonotype was seen a few times. CDR3 DNA: TGCAGTGCTGATAGCGGGACTAGCACAGATACGCAGTATTTT. Amino acid sequence: CSADSGTSTDTQYF. This sequence joins TRBV20-1 and TRBJ2-3; the match to TRBD2 covers 8 bases. Germline lookup yields CDR1 DFQATT and CDR2 SNEGSKA (reference sequence). The V and J ends lost 5 bases and 0 bases, in that order; junction bases with no gene match: 4. This CDR3 is 14 amino acids long.

This clonotype showed up many times. V and J are TRBV6-1 and TRBJ2-1; TRBD1 matches at 9 bases. Germline V gene lookup returns CDR1 MNHNS and CDR2 SASEGT. The CDR3 length is 14 residues. V trimming: 4 bases; J trimming: 9 bases; junction bases outside the gene matches: 7. CDR3 sequence: CASSAGTGFGEQFF. In DNA form, the CDR3 reads TGTGCCAGCAGTGCGGGGACAGGGTTCGGTGAGCAGTTCTTC.

The chain employs TRBV29-1 and TRBJ2-1; either TRBD1 or TRBD2 may fit D (5 bases each). This CDR3 is 12 amino acids long. Germline CDR1 and CDR2: SQVTM and ANQGSEA. Here the CDR3 reads CSHRRGVLEQFF. The DNA of the CDR3 is TGCAGTCATCGGCGAGGGGTCCTTGAGCAGTTCTTC.

The rearrangement joins TRBV3-1 to TRBJ2-7; possibly TRBD1 or TRBD2 for D (6 bases each). The CDR3 loop spans 14 amino acids. CDR1 and CDR2 from the germline V gene are LGHDT and YNNKEL (reference sequence). Trimming took off 4 bases at V and 4 bases at J, with 14 bases between the two ends. Written as DNA, the CDR3 is TGTGCCAGCAGCCTCAGGGGAGGTACGTACGAGCAGTACTTC. The encoded protein is CASSLRGGTYEQYF.

This clonotype was detected only a few times. CDR3 nucleotides: TGTGCCAGCAGTGAGGTTTACAGACCTTACACTGAAGCTTTCTTT. It encodes CASSEVYRPYTEAFF. This chain links TRBV6-1 with TRBJ1-1; D remains unclear. With 3 bases removed from V and 3 bases from J, the gap between germline ends came to 14 bases. This CDR3 has 15 amino acids. Looked up from germline, CDR1 is MNHNS and CDR2 is SASEGT.

V gene TRBV14 combines with J gene TRBJ2-3; no clear D. CDR1 SGHDN and CDR2 FVKESK come from the germline V gene. V lost 1 base and J 2 bases, leaving 13 bases between the germline ends. This CDR3 spans 16 amino acids. CDR3 residues: CASSQVISALTDTQYF. The CDR3, as DNA: TGTGCCAGCAGCCAAGTTATTTCGGCTCTCACAGATACGCAGTATTTT.

The CDR3 loop is CASGRREANVLTF. In nucleotides, the CDR3 is TGTGCCAGCGGCAGGCGTGAGGCCAACGTCCTGACTTTC. The chain carries TRBV27 and TRBJ2-6; D call uncertain. The ends were cut back, 8 bases at V and 6 bases at J, with 11 bases in the middle. Germline CDR1 and CDR2: MNHEY and SMNVEV (reference sequence). The CDR3 spans 13 residues.

This clonotype was observed a few times. This sequence joins TRBV5-1 and TRBJ2-7; TRBD2 agrees at 9 bases. V was pared by 3 bases and J by 2 bases, with 15 bases of the junction left unmatched. This CDR3 comprises 18 residues. CDR1 is SGHRS and CDR2 is YFSETQ in the germline V gene. The CDR3 bases are TGCGCCAGCAGCTCCGGTACTAGCGGGCAATCAATCGCCTACGAGCAGTACTTC. Its protein is CASSSGTSGQSIAYEQYF.